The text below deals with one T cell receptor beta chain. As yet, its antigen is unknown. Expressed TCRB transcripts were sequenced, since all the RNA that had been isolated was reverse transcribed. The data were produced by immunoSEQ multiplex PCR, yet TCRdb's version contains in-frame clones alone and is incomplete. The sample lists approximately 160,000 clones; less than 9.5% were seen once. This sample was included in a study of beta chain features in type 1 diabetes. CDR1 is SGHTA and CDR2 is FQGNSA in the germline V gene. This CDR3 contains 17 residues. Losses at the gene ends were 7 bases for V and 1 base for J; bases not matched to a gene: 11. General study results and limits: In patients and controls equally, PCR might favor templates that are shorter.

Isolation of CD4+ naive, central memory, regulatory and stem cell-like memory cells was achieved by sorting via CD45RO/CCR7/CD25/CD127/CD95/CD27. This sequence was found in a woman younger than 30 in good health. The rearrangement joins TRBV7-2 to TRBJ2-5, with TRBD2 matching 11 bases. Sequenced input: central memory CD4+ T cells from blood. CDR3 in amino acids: CASKPRPSGGPQETQYF. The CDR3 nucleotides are TGTGCCAGCAAACCCCGTCCTAGCGGGGGGCCCCAAGAGACCCAGTACTTC.